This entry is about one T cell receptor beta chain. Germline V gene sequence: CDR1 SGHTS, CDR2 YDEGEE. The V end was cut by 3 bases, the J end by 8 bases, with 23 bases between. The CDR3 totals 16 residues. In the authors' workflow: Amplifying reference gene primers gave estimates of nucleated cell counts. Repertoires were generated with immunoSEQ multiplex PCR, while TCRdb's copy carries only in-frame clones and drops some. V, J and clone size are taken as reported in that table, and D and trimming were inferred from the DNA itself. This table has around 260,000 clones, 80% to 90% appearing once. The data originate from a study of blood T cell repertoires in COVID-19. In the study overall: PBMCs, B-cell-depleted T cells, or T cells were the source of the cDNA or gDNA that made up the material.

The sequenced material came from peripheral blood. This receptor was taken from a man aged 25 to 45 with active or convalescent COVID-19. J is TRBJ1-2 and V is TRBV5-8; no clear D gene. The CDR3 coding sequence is TGTGCCAGCAGCTCGGAGTTTCCTGCCCACACCTACGGCTACACCTTC. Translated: CASSSEFPAHTYGYTF.